This T cell receptor beta chain was sequenced for a study of Graves' ophthalmopathy and Graves' hyperthyroidism. Trimming cost V 1 base and J 5 bases, with 11 bases left between them. The CDR3 has 14 amino acids. The germline gives CDR1 SGHTA, CDR2 FQGNSA. Amplification of the TCR beta CDR3 regions used RNA transcripts (as template). RT-PCR with HTBI primers came first, then second-round multiplex PCR. TCRdb ran MiXCR on the multiplex PCR reads and lists one entry per CDR3 protein. Of nearly 400,000 distinct CDR3 sequences listed, about 17% were seen once; the top ten hold 1.5% to 2%. This clonotype was seen ten or more times. Diagnoses were established from clinical symptoms, serum thyroxine, TRAb, thyroid ultrasound and orbital computed tomography.

The receptor was isolated from a woman aged 18-29 years with Graves' ophthalmopathy. The gene calls are TRBV7-2 and TRBJ2-5; D possibly uses TRBD1 or TRBD2 (5 bases each). Sample: peripheral blood. The CDR3, as DNA: TGTGCCAGCAGCTTAGGAAGGTGGGGGGAGACCCAGTACTTC. It specifies CASSLGRWGETQYF.